Below are 4 T cell receptor beta chains sequenced from a single sample in a study of radiotherapy plus CTLA-4 blockade in lung cancer. The method was immunoSEQ multiplex PCR; TCRdb's version includes in-frame clones alone and lacks a portion of them. The sample contains about 86,000 clones, 83% of which appear only once. This specimen was peripheral blood, taken from a patient treated with radiotherapy plus ipilimumab. The receptors here all came from a human donor with non-small cell lung cancer who had stable disease on radiotherapy plus ipilimumab.

The gene calls are TRBV19 and TRBJ2-1; TRBD2 matches 14 bases. The CDR3 spans 19 residues. Germline V gene sequence: CDR1 LNHDA, CDR2 SQIVND (reference sequence). After removal of 0 bases from V and 4 bases from J, the junction contained 8 bases not matched to a gene. The DNA of the CDR3 is TGTGCCAGTAGTATAGAGCGACTAGCGGGAGGGACGGGATACAATGAGCAGTTCTTC. Protein product: CASSIERLAGGTGYNEQFF. The full variable domain, its missing parts supplied by reference TRBV19 and TRBJ2-1, is DGGITQSPKYLFRKEGQNVTLSCEQNLNHDAMYWYRQDPGQGLRLIYYSQIVNDFQKGDIAEGYSVSREKKESFPLTVTSAQKNPTAFYLCASSIERLAGGTGYNEQFFGPGTRLTVL.

The J gene is TRBJ2-5, the V gene TRBV7-2; maybe TRBD2 (6 bases). V lost 6 bases to trimming and J lost 7 bases, with 21 bases between them. Germline V CDR1 and CDR2: SGHTA, FQGNSA. CDR3 length equals 15 residues. CDR3 sequence reads: CASRSSPGRGWTQYF. The CDR3 DNA reads as TGTGCCAGCAGATCTTCCCCCGGGCGGGGATGGACCCAGTACTTC.

This chain links TRBV10-3 with TRBJ2-7; D is possibly TRBD1 or TRBD2 (6 bases each). Germline CDR1 ENHRY, CDR2 SYGVKD. The CDR3 consists of 16 residues. V shed 2 bases and J shed 0 bases, with 14 bases lying between them. CDR3: CAISEPGGESSYEQYF. In DNA, the CDR3 is TGTGCCATCAGTGAGCCCGGGGGCGAGAGCTCCTACGAGCAGTACTTC.

This chain uses TRBV9 with TRBJ2-7, with D possibly called TRBD1 or TRBD2 (7 bases each). The CDR3 is 14 residues long. Germline V gene data show CDR1 as SGDLS and CDR2 as YYNGEE. Trimming removed 4 bases at V and 5 bases at J, with 16 bases between. This CDR3 reads CASSSGGGGNEQYF. The DNA for the CDR3 is TGTGCCAGCAGCTCTGGGGGAGGGGGCAACGAGCAGTACTTC.